These 29 T cell receptor beta chains were all obtained from the same sample, sequenced in a study of T cells after yellow fever vaccination. One entry per CDR3 protein, called by TCRdb with MiXCR from the 5' RACE reads. This table holds a few hundred thousand distinct CDR3 sequences, around 7.3% found once. The specimen comprised PBMCs, sampled about 49 days after the first yellow fever vaccination. The source of these receptors is a man younger than 35 who received the YFV17D yellow fever vaccine.

J is TRBJ2-7 and V is TRBV5-1; 9 bases are a match to TRBD2. This CDR3 comprises 14 residues. CDR1 SGHRS and CDR2 YFSETQ come from the germline V gene. The ends lost 0 bases at V and 9 bases at J; junction bases unmatched: 7. The CDR3 bases are TGCGCCAGCAGCTTGGGGGCTAGCGGGGAGAGGCAGTACGTC. Translating it yields CASSLGASGERQYV.

About this clonotype itself: A much larger clone lies a single base off, so this may be a read error. V is TRBV6-1 and J is TRBJ1-5, with TRBD1 as a possible D gene (6 bases). The CDR3 is 17 amino acids. V lost 4 bases and J 1 base, leaving 17 bases between the germline ends. Looked up from germline, CDR1 is MNHNS and CDR2 is SASEGT. CDR3: CASSATGLVASNQPQHF. The CDR3 DNA reads as TGTGCCAGCAGTGCAACAGGGTTAGTGGCGAGCAATCAGCCCCAGCATTTT.

The chain has TRBV9 and TRBJ2-3; 10 bases are a match to TRBD2. The V gene's germline CDR1 is SGDLS and CDR2 YYNGEE. The J segment lost 0 bases and the V segment lost 3 bases, leaving 10 bases of the junction unmatched. The length of the CDR3 is 18 residues. The CDR3 bases are TGTGCCAGCAGCGACGGGAGGAAGCGGGGGGGTAGCACAGATACGCAGTATTTT. It codes for CASSDGRKRGGSTDTQYF.

The chain couples TRBV18 to TRBJ1-1, with D hard to call. Per germline, CDR1 KGHSH and CDR2 LQKENI. V lost 3 bases to trimming and J lost 10 bases, with 15 bases between them. The CDR3 is made up of 13 amino acids. CDR3 DNA sequence: TGTGCCAGCTCACCGACCGACAAGTATCGAGCTTTCTTT. Translation: CASSPTDKYRAFF.

The chain recombines TRBV29-1 with TRBJ2-7, with D unclear. The germline V and J ends were trimmed by 4 bases and 2 bases, with 12 bases remaining between them. The CDR3 length is 13 residues. Germline V gives CDR1 SQVTM, CDR2 ANQGSEA. The CDR3 reads CSVVVGDTYEQYF. The DNA of the CDR3 is TGCAGCGTTGTGGTCGGTGATACCTACGAGCAGTACTTC.

The chain recombines TRBV5-6 with TRBJ2-3; the match to TRBD1 covers 8 bases. The germline CDR1 and CDR2 sequences are SGHDT and YYEEEE. CDR3 length: 15 amino acids. Unmatched junction bases numbered 9, after V lost 4 bases and J lost 5 bases. CDR3 residues: CASSDRTGRGDTQYF. The CDR3 DNA reads TGTGCCAGCAGCGACAGGACAGGGCGAGGAGATACGCAGTATTTT.

In this sample, this clonotype turned up a few times. The junction differs from germline at one of its ends, possibly a read error. The chain joins TRBV7-7 to TRBJ2-5; D gene uncertain. The germline V gene encodes CDR1 SSHAT and CDR2 FNYEAQ (reference sequence). The CDR3 consists of 13 residues. CDR3 protein: CASSLALPETQYF. As DNA, the CDR3 is TGTGCTAGCAGCTTAGCACTTCCGGAGACCCAGTACTTC.

The chain combines TRBV5-1 with TRBJ2-5, with D tentatively TRBD1 (5 bases). Per the germline V gene, CDR1 is SGHRS and CDR2 is YFSETQ. The CDR3 contains 14 residues. V was shortened by 7 bases and J by 5 bases, with 18 bases between the two germline ends. This chain's CDR3 is CASRMGPAGETQYF. CDR3 DNA: TGCGCCAGCCGGATGGGGCCGGCAGGGGAGACCCAGTACTTC.

This clonotype was counted many times. The V gene is TRBV4-2, the J gene TRBJ2-7; 10 bases are a match to TRBD2. The ends lost 0 bases at V and 3 bases at J; junction bases unmatched: 2. The CDR3 is 15 residues long. Germline V lookup: CDR1 LGHNA, CDR2 YNFKEQ. In nucleotides, the CDR3 is TGTGCCAGCAGCCAAGATTTAGCGGGGGGCTACGAGCAGTACTTC. Protein: CASSQDLAGGYEQYF.

The chain has TRBV7-9 and TRBJ1-4, with D hard to call. Germline V lookup: CDR1 SEHNR, CDR2 FQNEAQ (reference sequence). With 6 bases removed from V and 8 bases from J, the gap between germline ends came to 10 bases. This CDR3 has 12 amino acids. CDR3 nucleotide sequence: TGTGCCAGCAGTCCCCTTGGCGAAAAACTGTTTTTT. As protein: CASSPLGEKLFF.

The gene calls are TRBV6-5 and TRBJ2-1; unclear D gene. From germline, CDR1 is MNHEY and CDR2 SVGAGI. V was pared by 4 bases and J by 5 bases, with 15 bases between. The CDR3 contains 15 residues. CDR3 residues: CASSSITGRDNEQFF. CDR3 DNA: TGTGCCAGCAGTTCAATCACCGGACGCGACAATGAGCAGTTCTTC.

The rearrangement uses TRBV5-1 and TRBJ2-5, with D hard to call. Trimming left V 1 base short and J 4 bases short, with 11 bases between. The germline V gene encodes CDR1 SGHRS and CDR2 YFSETQ. The CDR3 totals 14 residues. This CDR3 reads CASSLIPGTETQYF. The CDR3 nucleotides read TGCGCCAGCAGCTTGATCCCCGGAACAGAGACCCAGTACTTC.

The rearrangement links TRBV12-3 or TRBV12-4 to TRBJ2-3; 7 bases map to TRBD1. The CDR3 totals 15 residues. Germline trimming cut 5 bases from V and 2 bases from J; bases unmatched to any gene: 7. CDR3 sequence reads: CASSPDRAFTDTQYF. The CDR3 DNA reads TGTGCCAGCAGTCCAGACAGGGCCTTCACAGATACGCAGTATTTT.

J is TRBJ2-7 and V is TRBV12-3 or TRBV12-4, with a weak D call TRBD1 (5 bases). The CDR3 is 15 residues long. Trimming cost V 6 bases and J 2 bases, with 17 bases left between them. The CDR3 loop is CASSPRRGRAYEQYF. CDR3 DNA: TGTGCCAGCAGCCCCCGAAGGGGAAGAGCCTACGAGCAGTACTTC.

The V call is TRBV7-8, the J call TRBJ2-7; D is ambiguous. With 4 bases removed from V and 1 base from J, the gap between germline ends came to 8 bases. The germline gives CDR1 SGHVS, CDR2 FQNEAQ. There are 13 residues in the CDR3. CDR3 nucleotides: TGTGCCAGCAGCTGGGCACTGTCCTACGAGCAGTACGTC. Amino acids: CASSWALSYEQYV.

The rearrangement links TRBV5-5 to TRBJ1-3; 7 bases map to TRBD1. Germline V CDR1 and CDR2: SGHKS, YYEKEE (reference sequence). Unmatched junction bases numbered 6, after V lost 2 bases and J lost 1 base. There are 16 residues in the CDR3. CDR3 amino acids: CASSFDRVGSGNTIYF. CDR3 in DNA: TGTGCCAGCAGCTTCGACAGGGTTGGATCTGGAAACACCATATATTTT.

This chain connects TRBV7-2 to TRBJ1-1, with D possibly being TRBD1 (6 bases). This CDR3 has 16 residues. In germline, CDR1 is SGHTA, CDR2 FQGNSA. With 5 bases removed from V and 6 bases from J, the gap between germline ends came to 22 bases. The CDR3 sequence: CASSRSRGASLAEAFF. The CDR3 region has the DNA TGTGCCAGCAGCCGCTCCCGGGGGGCTTCTTTGGCTGAAGCTTTCTTT. Variable domain in full (rest from reference TRBV7-2 and TRBJ1-1): GAGVSQSPSNKVTEKGKDVELRCDPISGHTALYWYRQSLGQGLEFLIYFQGNSAPDKSGLPSDRFSAERTGGSVSTLTIQRTQQEDSAVYLCASSRSRGASLAEAFFGQGTRLTVV.

This clonotype was observed a few times. This rearrangement joins TRBV4-3 to TRBJ2-4, with D possibly being TRBD1 (6 bases). V dropped 5 bases and J dropped 8 bases, with 16 bases sitting between them. The CDR3 contains 14 residues. Germline CDR1 reads LGHNA; CDR2 reads YSLEER. The CDR3 DNA is TGCGCCAGCAGCGAATGGACAGCCTTGGACATTCAGTACTTC. Its translation is CASSEWTALDIQYF.

This clonotype was recorded many times. This chain joins TRBV5-6 and TRBJ1-2; D unclear. The CDR3 loop spans 12 amino acids. Trimming pared 2 bases from V and 5 bases from J, leaving 7 bases between. Germline CDR1 SGHDT, CDR2 YYEEEE. The CDR3 region has the DNA TGTGCCAGCAGCTTAACCGTATATGGCTACACCTTC. Translating it yields CASSLTVYGYTF.

V and J are TRBV5-1 and TRBJ1-1, with D possibly matching TRBD1 (5 bases). Germline V gene data show CDR1 as SGHRS and CDR2 as YFSETQ. Deletions cut 4 bases from V and 10 bases from J, with 17 bases between. The CDR3 sequence is 13 residues long. The CDR3 DNA reads TGCGCCAGCAGCATACCCTCCGGCCAGGGAGCTTTCTTT. This codes for CASSIPSGQGAFF.

The table lists this clonotype with a few counts. The chain links TRBV3-1 to TRBJ1-4, with 7 bases identical to TRBD1. The CDR3 is 15 residues long. Germline trimming cut 7 bases from V and 8 bases from J; bases unmatched to any gene: 13. Looked up from germline, CDR1 is LGHDT and CDR2 is YNNKEL (reference sequence). The CDR3 region has the DNA TGTGCCAGCAAAAACAGGGGCAGACCGGGCGAAAAACTGTTTTTT. Translating gives CASKNRGRPGEKLFF.

This clonotype was detected many times. The chain carries TRBV2 and TRBJ2-7; D not certain. Per the germline V gene, CDR1 is SNHLY and CDR2 is FYNNEI. The CDR3 spans 13 residues. V was pared by 3 bases and J by 5 bases, with 11 bases between. The CDR3 region has the DNA TGTGCCAGCAGTGAGCCCTTCGAGGACGAGCAGTACTTC. This gives the protein CASSEPFEDEQYF.

CDR3 sequence: CASSYGGQGDETQYF. CDR3 in DNA: TGTGCCAGCAGTTACGGGGGACAGGGAGACGAGACCCAGTACTTC. This rearrangement joins TRBV6-5 to TRBJ2-5; 9 bases fit TRBD1. Trimming at V came to 2 bases and at J to 5 bases, leaving 6 bases not matched to a gene. This CDR3 is built from 15 residues. Germline lookup yields CDR1 MNHEY and CDR2 SVGAGI.

The rearrangement links TRBV18 to TRBJ1-4, with D unresolved. Germline CDR1 is KGHSH and CDR2 is LQKENI. The CDR3 consists of 13 residues. Trimming pared 6 bases from V and 6 bases from J, leaving 11 bases between. Here the CDR3 DNA reads TGTGCCAGCTCCCCTGGGGAGGATGAAAAACTGTTTTTT. Its protein is CASSPGEDEKLFF.

The sample holds a few counts of this clonotype. The chain recombines TRBV10-3 with TRBJ2-5; D possibly matches TRBD1 or TRBD2 (5 bases each). This CDR3 has 12 residues. Germline CDR1 and CDR2: ENHRY and SYGVKD. V gave up 8 bases and J gave up 5 bases, with 12 bases separating them. The CDR3 bases are TGTGCCATCCGGGGCTCTGGGGAGACCCAGTACTTC. Amino acid sequence: CAIRGSGETQYF.

The rearrangement uses TRBV6-5 and TRBJ2-1; TRBD2 agrees at 10 bases. V shed 0 bases, J shed 6 bases, and the junction held 5 bases outside the gene matches. This CDR3 comprises 16 residues. Per germline, CDR1 MNHEY and CDR2 SVGAGI. DNA for the CDR3: TGTGCCAGCAGTTACTCGGCTAGCGGGGGCCTCAATGAGCAGTTCTTC. Amino acid sequence: CASSYSASGGLNEQFF.

This clonotype was seen more than once but under ten times. The chain joins TRBV30 to TRBJ2-1; no reliable D call. The CDR3 extends over 14 amino acids. The V and J ends lost 4 bases and 0 bases respectively, with 10 bases between them. Germline V CDR1 and CDR2: GTSNPN, SVGIG (reference sequence). CDR3 loop: CAWIRADSYNEQFF. The CDR3 DNA is TGTGCCTGGATCCGGGCGGACTCCTACAATGAGCAGTTCTTC.

This clonotype was picked up a small number of times. The chain joins TRBV5-1 to TRBJ2-7; no clear D gene. The V end lost 4 bases, the J end lost 4 bases, and 18 bases lay between the germline ends. The length of the CDR3 is 15 residues. In germline, CDR1 is SGHRS, CDR2 YFSETQ. In nucleotides, the CDR3 is TGCGCCAGCAGCCCCGACCCGCAGGCGCTGTACGAGCAGTACTTC. Protein product: CASSPDPQALYEQYF.

The chain has TRBV19 and TRBJ2-7; D possibly corresponds to TRBD1 (6 bases). Per the germline V gene, CDR1 is LNHDA and CDR2 is SQIVND (reference sequence). The CDR3 contains 14 residues. Deletions cut 6 bases from V and 2 bases from J, with 14 bases between. The CDR3 nucleotides read TGTGCCAGTAGCTTACGGGACACAACCTACGAGCAGTACTTC. Its protein is CASSLRDTTYEQYF. The variable domain in full, completed from reference TRBV19 and TRBJ2-7, reads DGGITQSPKYLFRKEGQNVTLSCEQNLNHDAMYWYRQDPGQGLRLIYYSQIVNDFQKGDIAEGYSVSREKKESFPLTVTSAQKNPTAFYLCASSLRDTTYEQYFGPGTRLTVT.